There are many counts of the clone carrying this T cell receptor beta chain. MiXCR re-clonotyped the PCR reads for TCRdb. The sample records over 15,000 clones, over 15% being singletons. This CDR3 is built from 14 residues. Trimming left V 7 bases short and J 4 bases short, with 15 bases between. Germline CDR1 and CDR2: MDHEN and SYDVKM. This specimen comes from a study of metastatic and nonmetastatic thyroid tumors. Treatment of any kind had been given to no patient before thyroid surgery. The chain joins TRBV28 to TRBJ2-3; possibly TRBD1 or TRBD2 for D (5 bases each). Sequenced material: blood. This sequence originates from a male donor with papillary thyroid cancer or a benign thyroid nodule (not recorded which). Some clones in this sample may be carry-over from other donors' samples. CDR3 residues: CASKSGDQADTQYF. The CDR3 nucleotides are TGTGCCAGCAAATCCGGGGACCAGGCAGATACGCAGTATTTT. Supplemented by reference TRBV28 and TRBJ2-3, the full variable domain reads DVKVTQSSRYLVKRTGEKVFLECVQDMDHENMFWYRQDPGLGLRLIYFSYDVKMKEKGDIPEGYSVSREKKERFSLILESASTNQTSMYLCASKSGDQADTQYFGPGTRLTVL.